These 27 T cell receptor beta chains were all obtained from the same sample, sequenced in a study of blood T cells in healthy people across ages (dated by TCRdb to about 2015). Library preparation employed 5' RACE. The data were produced on an Illumina HiSeq 2500. A second PCR of about 7 to 12 cycles was run with a J-beta primer mix and a sample-barcoded 5' primer. TCRdb reprocessed the public reads (quality trimming at Q25 with fastp, clone calling with MiXCR) and kept in-frame beta chains. Each CDR3 protein gets just one entry, which takes the most common genes and DNA from the rows behind it. The sample includes about 2 million distinct CDR3 sequences, with roughly 50% observed a single time. The ten largest account for over 2% of the sample. The sequencing sample was made of blood. These receptor sequences come from a woman in her thirties or forties in good health.

This chain links TRBV5-6 with TRBJ1-1, with a weak D call TRBD1 (5 bases). This CDR3 is 15 amino acids long. The ends were cut back, 0 bases at V and 1 base at J, with 10 bases in the middle. CDR1 and CDR2 (germline): SGHDT, YYEEEE. The CDR3 bases are TGTGCCAGCAGCTTGGGGCGCAGGGCGAACACTGAAGCTTTCTTT. Protein product: CASSLGRRANTEAFF.

V usage is TRBV14 and J usage is TRBJ2-5; weak D call: TRBD2 (5 bases). The CDR3 spans 19 residues. Looked up from germline, CDR1 is SGHDN and CDR2 is FVKESK. Trimming stripped 0 bases from V and 1 base from J, with 21 bases between. The CDR3 loop reads CASSQDKKRARLGQETQYF. In nucleotides, the CDR3 is TGTGCCAGCAGCCAAGATAAGAAGAGGGCCCGGCTGGGCCAAGAGACCCAGTACTTC.

The chain employs TRBV3-1 and TRBJ2-7; D unclear. Germline V gives CDR1 LGHDT, CDR2 YNNKEL (reference sequence). Trimming left V 4 bases short and J 7 bases short, with 20 bases between. CDR3 size: 15 residues. CDR3 loop: CASSPPWLRGVEQYF. DNA for the CDR3: TGTGCCAGCAGCCCCCCTTGGCTCCGTGGGGTGGAGCAGTACTTC.

The CDR3 here is CASSTWTDPRNEQFF. The CDR3 DNA reads as TGTGCCAGCAGCACCTGGACAGACCCAAGGAATGAGCAGTTCTTC. The V and J genes are TRBV13 and TRBJ2-1; D possibly corresponds to TRBD1 (6 bases). Germline-derived CDR1 and CDR2 are PRHDT and FYEKMQ (reference sequence). V was pared by 5 bases and J by 7 bases, with 18 bases between. The CDR3 totals 15 residues.

V gene TRBV28 combines with J gene TRBJ1-4; D perhaps matches TRBD1 (6 bases). Trimming removed 8 bases at V and 7 bases at J, with 14 bases between. This CDR3 has 13 residues. Germline CDR1 is MDHEN and CDR2 is SYDVKM. The CDR3 nucleotides read TGTGCCAGCGAAGGGGGGAGGGGTGAAAAACTGTTTTTT. It yields the protein CASEGGRGEKLFF.

Only one count was recorded for this clonotype. This rearrangement joins TRBV20-1 to TRBJ2-3; 7 nucleotides agree with TRBD2. Unmatched junction bases numbered 8, after V lost 4 bases and J lost 7 bases. The germline V gene has CDR1 DFQATT and CDR2 SNEGSKA (reference sequence). The CDR3 has 13 amino acids. The chain's CDR3 is CSATQASGNTQYF. The CDR3 bases are TGCAGTGCTACTCAGGCTAGCGGAAATACGCAGTATTTT.

The rearrangement links TRBV28 to TRBJ1-5; D gene ambiguous. This CDR3 is built from 13 residues. V gave up 7 bases and J gave up 4 bases, with 11 bases separating them. Looked up from germline, CDR1 is MDHEN and CDR2 is SYDVKM. CDR3 DNA: TGTGCCAGCACCTCGGACGGGAATCAGCCCCAGCATTTT. Translated, it gives CASTSDGNQPQHF. Variable domain in full (rest from reference TRBV28 and TRBJ1-5): DVKVTQSSRYLVKRTGEKVFLECVQDMDHENMFWYRQDPGLGLRLIYFSYDVKMKEKGDIPEGYSVSREKKERFSLILESASTNQTSMYLCASTSDGNQPQHFGDGTRLSIL.

The rearrangement uses TRBV27 and TRBJ2-7; TRBD2 aligns across 9 bases. The CDR3 is 15 amino acids. In germline, CDR1 is MNHEY, CDR2 SMNVEV (reference sequence). After removal of 6 bases from V and 0 bases from J, the junction contained 6 bases not matched to a gene. As DNA, the CDR3 is TGTGCCAGCAGACGGAGCGGGGGGCCCTCCTACGAGCAGTACTTC. Translated, it gives CASRRSGGPSYEQYF.

This clonotype was recorded a few times. A read error may account for a junction end that differs from germline. This sequence joins TRBV2 and TRBJ2-6; 10 bases match TRBD1. CDR3 size: 17 residues. Germline-derived CDR1 and CDR2 are SNHLY and FYNNEI. Written as DNA, the CDR3 is TGTGCCAGCGGTGAGACAGGGGGCGCGACTGGGGCCAACGTCCTGACTTTC. It specifies CASGETGGATGANVLTF.

The J gene is TRBJ2-7, the V gene TRBV5-4; 7 nucleotides agree with TRBD1. Germline V CDR1 and CDR2: SGHNT, YYREEE (reference sequence). This CDR3 has 14 residues. With V trimmed by 4 bases and J by 0 bases, 4 bases remained unmatched. DNA of the CDR3: TGTGCCAGCAGCCGTGGACAGGCCTCCTACGAGCAGTACTTC. Its translation: CASSRGQASYEQYF.

V usage is TRBV12-3 or TRBV12-4 and J usage is TRBJ2-7, with a possible D match to TRBD2 (6 bases). V shed 5 bases and J shed 3 bases, with 17 bases lying between them. The CDR3 sequence is 15 residues long. CDR3 nucleotide sequence: TGTGCCAGCAGTCGGGGGAGTAGTCTTTACTACGAGCAGTACTTC. Translated, it gives CASSRGSSLYYEQYF.

This clonotype has more than one count but fewer than ten. The chain joins TRBV20-1 to TRBJ2-7; the D call may be TRBD1 or TRBD2 (5 bases each). The CDR3 extends over 13 amino acids. Germline CDR1 and CDR2: DFQATT and SNEGSKA (reference sequence). The V end was cut by 2 bases, the J end by 6 bases, with 14 bases between. CDR3 coding DNA: TGCAGTGCTAGACACGAGGGGAGACGCGAGCAGTACTTC. It codes for CSARHEGRREQYF.

This clonotype was recorded many times. This sequence joins TRBV7-9 and TRBJ2-4; no clear D gene. TRBJ2-7 matches the DNA end more closely, so the J call is doubtful. From germline, CDR1 is SEHNR and CDR2 FQNEAQ (reference sequence). This CDR3 has 13 residues. CDR3 loop: CATVRLAGYEQYF. The CDR3 coding sequence is TGTGCCACGGTAAGGCTTGCTGGATACGAGCAGTACTTC.

The chain joins TRBV4-1 to TRBJ1-2, with D possibly being TRBD1 (5 bases). Trimming shortened V by 0 bases and J by 2 bases, and 13 bases separated the two germline ends. The CDR3 totals 16 residues. Germline-derived CDR1 and CDR2 are MGHRA and YSYEKL. CDR3 coding DNA: TGCGCCAGCAGCCAAGAAGGGACCGATAAAAACTATGGCTACACCTTC. It encodes CASSQEGTDKNYGYTF.

The chain is built from TRBV5-1 and TRBJ2-5, with D possibly being TRBD2 (5 bases). The CDR3 totals 15 residues. V lost 0 bases to trimming and J lost 1 base, with 10 bases between them. Looked up from germline, CDR1 is SGHRS and CDR2 is YFSETQ. This CDR3 is CASSLGSAAQETQYF. The CDR3 nucleotides read TGCGCCAGCAGCTTGGGCTCAGCGGCCCAAGAGACCCAGTACTTC.

This clonotype was seen more than once but under ten times. This chain connects TRBV7-9 to TRBJ2-1; D not certain. V was clipped by 1 base and J by 0 bases, with 10 bases between them. CDR1 and CDR2 (germline): SEHNR, FQNEAQ (reference sequence). This CDR3 contains 16 residues. The CDR3 reads CASSLGVGGSYNEQFF. In DNA form, the CDR3 reads TGTGCCAGCAGCTTAGGAGTGGGCGGCTCCTACAATGAGCAGTTCTTC.

CDR3 nucleotides: TGCAGTGCGCGTTCCCTGGGAGGAAACACAGATACGCAGTATTTT. This encodes CSARSLGGNTDTQYF. This sequence joins TRBV20-1 and TRBJ2-3, with D perhaps matching TRBD2 (6 bases). Germline V lookup: CDR1 DFQATT, CDR2 SNEGSKA (reference sequence). V was trimmed by 6 bases and J by 2 bases, leaving 18 bases between them. CDR3 length equals 15 residues.

This clonotype appeared a few times. The chain is built from TRBV7-8 and TRBJ2-3; D call uncertain. The CDR3 covers 13 residues. CDR1 is SGHVS and CDR2 is FQNEAQ in the germline V gene. Trimming left V 5 bases short and J 4 bases short, with 10 bases between. The CDR3 DNA is TGTGCCAGCAGCGTGGGGTTATCAGATACGCAGTATTTT. It codes for CASSVGLSDTQYF.

This clonotype came up a few times. V and J are TRBV12-3 or TRBV12-4 and TRBJ1-2; 11 bases align to TRBD1. CDR3 length: 13 residues. Unmatched junction bases numbered 3, after V lost 6 bases and J lost 6 bases. CDR3 nucleotides: TGTGCCAGCAGGGGACAGGGGGTACATGGCTACACCTTC. Translation: CASRGQGVHGYTF.

The table lists this clonotype with a count of one. This CDR3 reads CASSRQGAKTEAFF. The CDR3 DNA reads as TGTGCCAGCAGTAGACAGGGGGCGAAGACTGAAGCTTTCTTT. The rearrangement joins TRBV12-3 or TRBV12-4 to TRBJ1-1; 10 bases match TRBD1. The junction had 5 bases not matched to a gene; V was cut back by 5 bases and J by 5 bases. This CDR3 is 14 amino acids long.

The table lists this clonotype with a few counts. The V gene is TRBV6-6, the J gene TRBJ2-5; no clear D gene. CDR3 length equals 11 residues. Germline-derived CDR1 and CDR2 are MNHNY and SVGAGI (reference sequence). The germline V and J ends were trimmed by 5 bases and 7 bases, with 8 bases remaining between them. CDR3 coding DNA: TGTGCCAGCAGTGCCATCGGGACCCAGTACTTC. Translation gives CASSAIGTQYF.

This clonotype was seen only a few times. The chain uses TRBV28 and TRBJ2-4; 7 bases match TRBD1. The length of the CDR3 is 12 residues. With V trimmed by 2 bases and J by 12 bases, 4 bases remained unmatched. Looked up from germline, CDR1 is MDHEN and CDR2 is SYDVKM. In DNA, the CDR3 is TGTGCCAGCAGTTTAAGGGGGCGCGATCAGTACTTC. It specifies CASSLRGRDQYF.

The V and J genes are TRBV4-1 and TRBJ2-3; 10 bases are shared with TRBD2. The CDR3 has 16 residues. Germline V gene lookup returns CDR1 MGHRA and CDR2 YSYEKL. V was pared by 4 bases and J by 3 bases, with 7 bases of the junction left unmatched. CDR3 DNA: TGCGCCAGCAGCCCCCAGCGGGGGGGCCTTACAGATACGCAGTATTTT. It is translated as CASSPQRGGLTDTQYF.

The CDR3 DNA sequence: TGTGCCAGCAGTTTCCAGACAGCAAATGAAAAACTGTTTTTT. Its translation: CASSFQTANEKLFF. V is TRBV27 and J is TRBJ1-4; D possibly corresponds to TRBD1 (5 bases). This CDR3 spans 14 amino acids. V was clipped by 3 bases and J by 5 bases, with 10 bases between them. The germline gives CDR1 MNHEY, CDR2 SMNVEV (reference sequence).

This rearrangement joins TRBV5-1 to TRBJ1-6; D is possibly TRBD1 (5 bases). The CDR3 is 15 residues long. Trimming took off 3 bases at V and 13 bases at J, with 20 bases between the two ends. Germline CDR1 SGHRS, CDR2 YFSETQ. CDR3 loop: CASSSAGTNPSPLHF. CDR3 DNA sequence: TGCGCCAGCAGCTCAGCCGGGACGAACCCTTCGCCCCTCCACTTT.

The rearrangement links TRBV7-2 to TRBJ1-2; D not certain. Germline loops: CDR1 SGHTA, CDR2 FQGNSA. This CDR3 has 11 residues. V was shortened by 5 bases and J by 11 bases, with 12 bases between the two germline ends. This CDR3 reads CASSEILGYTF. CDR3 DNA: TGTGCCAGCAGCGAAATATTGGGGTACACCTTC.

This clonotype was detected once. The V and J genes are TRBV7-2 and TRBJ1-1; D may be TRBD1 (6 bases). Per the germline V gene, CDR1 is SGHTA and CDR2 is FQGNSA. The CDR3 is made up of 14 amino acids. V was clipped by 5 bases and J by 3 bases, with 13 bases between them. The CDR3 reads CASSGRGGDTEAFF. CDR3 nucleotide sequence: TGTGCCAGCAGCGGCAGGGGAGGGGACACTGAAGCTTTCTTT.